This T cell receptor (beta chain) came from a study of T cell repertoires in cytomegalovirus infection. Study-level information: Public TCR beta signature analysis indicated the presence of both CMV infection and matching HLA type.

Trimming stripped 4 bases from V and 2 bases from J, with 14 bases between. The germline CDR1 and CDR2 sequences are SGHDN and FVKESK. The CDR3 covers 16 residues. TCRdb processed the reads anew with MiXCR; each CDR3 protein has one entry. This table has approximately 590,000 distinct CDR3 sequences, roughly 43% appearing once. In the case of this clonotype: Its specificity is not known.

Findings and caveats of the study: Dominating the ex vivo response were HLA-C-restricted CMV-specific TCR beta clonotypes.

The sample was cultured PBMCs, taken from culture after CMV antigen stimulation. This clonotype was obtained from a human donor in good health (CMV status not recorded). Some clones in this sample may be carry-over from other donors' samples. The chain joins TRBV14 to TRBJ2-2; D is perhaps TRBD1 or TRBD2 (5 bases each). CDR3 coding DNA: TGTGCCAGCAGCCCGGTGAAGGGACGCAACACCGGGGAGCTGTTTTTT. Translation gives CASSPVKGRNTGELFF.